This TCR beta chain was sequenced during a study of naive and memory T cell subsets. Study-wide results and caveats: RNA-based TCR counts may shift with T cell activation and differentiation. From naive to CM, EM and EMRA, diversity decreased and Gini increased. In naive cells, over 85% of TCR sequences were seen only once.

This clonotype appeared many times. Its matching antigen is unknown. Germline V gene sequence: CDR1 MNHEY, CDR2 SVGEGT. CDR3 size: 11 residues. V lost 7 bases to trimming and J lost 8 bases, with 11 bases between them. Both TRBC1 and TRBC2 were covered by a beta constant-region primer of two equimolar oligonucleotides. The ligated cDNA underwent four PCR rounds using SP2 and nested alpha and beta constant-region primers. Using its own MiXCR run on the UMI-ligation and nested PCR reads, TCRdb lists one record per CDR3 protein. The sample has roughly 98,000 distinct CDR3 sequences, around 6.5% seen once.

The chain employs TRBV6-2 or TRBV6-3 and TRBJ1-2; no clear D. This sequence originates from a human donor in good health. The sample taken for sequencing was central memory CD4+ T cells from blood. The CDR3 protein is CASNDGGGYTF. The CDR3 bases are TGTGCCAGCAATGATGGTGGAGGCTACACCTTC.